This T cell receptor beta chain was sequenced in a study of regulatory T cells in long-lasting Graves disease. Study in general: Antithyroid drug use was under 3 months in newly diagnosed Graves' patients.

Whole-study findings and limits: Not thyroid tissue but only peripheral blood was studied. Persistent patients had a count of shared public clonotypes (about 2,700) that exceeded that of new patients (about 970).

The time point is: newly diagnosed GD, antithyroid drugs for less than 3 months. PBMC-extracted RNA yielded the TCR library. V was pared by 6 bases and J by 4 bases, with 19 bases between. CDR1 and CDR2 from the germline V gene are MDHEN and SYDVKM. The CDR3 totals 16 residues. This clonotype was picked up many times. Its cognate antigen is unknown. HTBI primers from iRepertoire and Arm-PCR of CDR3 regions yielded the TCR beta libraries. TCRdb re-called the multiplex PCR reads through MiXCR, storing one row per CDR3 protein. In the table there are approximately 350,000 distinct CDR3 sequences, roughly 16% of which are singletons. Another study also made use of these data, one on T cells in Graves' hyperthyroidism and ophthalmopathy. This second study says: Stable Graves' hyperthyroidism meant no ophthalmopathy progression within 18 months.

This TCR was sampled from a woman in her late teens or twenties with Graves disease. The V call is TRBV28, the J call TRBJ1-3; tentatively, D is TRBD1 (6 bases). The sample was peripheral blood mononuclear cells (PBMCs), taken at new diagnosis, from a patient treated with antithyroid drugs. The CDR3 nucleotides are TGTGCCAGCAGCCGTATCTTGGGGGCCACCGGAAACACCATATATTTT. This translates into CASSRILGATGNTIYF.